This T cell receptor beta chain stems from a study of response to subunit inactivated influenza vaccine. Points from the study as a whole: The authors put forward the suggestion that each seasonal influenza vaccination may bring in only a limited number of new T cells.

TCRdb re-called the RT-PCR reads through MiXCR, storing one row per CDR3 protein. The repertoire holds roughly 520,000 distinct CDR3 sequences, with over 25% as singletons. With V trimmed by 4 bases and J by 10 bases, 5 bases remained unmatched. The CDR3 contains 13 residues. Germline V lookup: CDR1 SEHNR, CDR2 FQNEAQ (reference sequence). Turning to this clonotype: Its antigen is unknown.

The chain links TRBV7-9 to TRBJ2-1; TRBD2 agrees at 9 bases. The sequences come from CD4+ T cells sorted from PBMCs, collected less than 6 days after vaccination. The TCR originated in a man aged 45-60 years who received an inactivated influenza vaccine. CDR3 sequence reads: CASSSRGGFEQFF. CDR3 in DNA: TGTGCCAGCAGCTCGCGGGGGGGGTTCGAGCAGTTCTTC.